This TCR beta chain was sequenced for a study of post-analysis software for immune sequencing data. Comments on this clonotype: Its antigen is not identified.

This CDR3 region has 11 residues. V was trimmed by 2 bases and J by 6 bases, leaving 5 bases between them. Germline assignment: CDR1 DFQATT and CDR2 SNEGSKA (reference sequence). Study-wide results and limits: TRBV5-6, TRBV5-1 and TRBV20-1 were among four or five TRBV segments more frequent in patients than controls. Significantly lower normalized Chao1 diversity was seen in multiple sclerosis patients than in controls.

Unique molecular identifiers had been added to the TCR beta cDNA libraries. When roughly 1 to 10 million T cells were used, they gave a few hundred thousand cDNA molecules. TCRdb re-called the PCR reads with MiXCR, one entry per CDR3 protein. Counted here are roughly 870,000 distinct CDR3 sequences, 53% occurring once; the ten biggest clones make up roughly 4.4%. What was sequenced was blood. The V and J genes are TRBV20-1 and TRBJ2-1, with D unclear. This TCR was sampled from a girl between 10 and 17 years old with multiple sclerosis. For the CDR3, the DNA is TGCAGTGCTAGACTAATCAATGAGCAGTTCTTC. It encodes CSARLINEQFF.